This T cell receptor (beta chain) appears in the sequencing data of a study of cytomegalovirus exposure and HLA in healthy donors. Study results and caveats: CMV antigen specificity was confirmed in vitro for a few CMV-associated chains. Analysis was carried out at a later point, and it linked a missense DCLRE1C variant to TCR beta V- and J-gene trimming. For most subjects, TCR beta sequences were reported to predict HLA-A and HLA-B alleles with accuracy. Cytomegalovirus association was listed for 164 TCR beta chains.

This clone was detected only a few times. The target antigen is unknown. Primers included in the PCR were 60 Vbeta and 13 Jbeta primers. The data were produced by immunoSEQ multiplex PCR, yet TCRdb's version contains in-frame clones alone and is incomplete. Here the sample spans 95,000 to 150,000 clones, just under 75% being singletons. The TCR comes from a man aged 60-69 years in good health and CMV-seropositive. Sequencing was carried out using PBMCs.

The CDR3 loop is CASSLGGTANYGYTF. The CDR3 DNA reads as TGTGCCAGCAGTTTAGGCGGGACCGCTAACTATGGCTACACCTTC. The gene calls are TRBV28 and TRBJ1-2, with D perhaps matching TRBD1 (5 bases). CDR1 and CDR2 from the germline V gene are MDHEN and SYDVKM. V was clipped by 2 bases and J by 0 bases, with 10 bases between them. This CDR3 region has 15 residues.